Shown below are 6 T cell receptor beta chains from a single sample sequenced in a study of a mutant IDH1 vaccine in newly diagnosed glioma. Their specific antigens are unknown. Time point defined: week 23, last vaccination. All doses held 300 ug of mutant IDH1 20-mer peptide, with topical imiquimod. Profiling relied on immunoSEQ multiplex PCR, and the TCRdb table lists in-frame clones only, not all of them. The sample contains almost 85,000 clones, roughly 85% of which appear only once. The starting material was PBMCs, obtained from a glioma patient whose treatment included an IDH1 peptide vaccine. Every receptor here comes from a man aged 25-45 years with glioma. Some clones in this sample may be carry-over from other donors' samples.

The V call is TRBV5-4, the J call TRBJ1-3, with unresolved D. V lost 2 bases and J 0 bases, leaving 3 bases between the germline ends. This CDR3 region has 13 residues. Germline CDR1 and CDR2: SGHNT and YYREEE (reference sequence). The CDR3 bases are TGTGCCAGCAGCTTACGCTCTGGAAACACCATATATTTT. Its translation: CASSLRSGNTIYF.

The chain uses TRBV9 and TRBJ2-2; 11 bases map to TRBD2. The V gene's germline CDR1 is SGDLS and CDR2 YYNGEE. This CDR3 spans 17 amino acids. Germline trimming cut 1 base from V and 3 bases from J; bases unmatched to any gene: 5. The chain's CDR3 is CASSVSSGRTYTGELFF. In nucleotides, the CDR3 is TGTGCCAGCAGCGTATCTAGCGGGAGGACCTACACCGGGGAGCTGTTTTTT.

The J gene is TRBJ2-5, the V gene TRBV5-1; tentatively, D is TRBD2 (5 bases). V gave up 1 base and J gave up 7 bases, with 11 bases separating them. The CDR3 spans 13 residues. Looked up from germline, CDR1 is SGHRS and CDR2 is YFSETQ. Here the CDR3 reads CASSLWETGTQYF. CDR3 in DNA: TGCGCCAGCAGCTTGTGGGAGACGGGGACCCAGTACTTC.

The rearrangement uses TRBV28 and TRBJ2-3, with a possible D match to TRBD1 (6 bases). The germline V gene has CDR1 MDHEN and CDR2 SYDVKM. The CDR3 length is 15 residues. The V gene lost 5 bases and the J gene lost 4 bases, with 16 bases spanning the gap. In nucleotides, the CDR3 is TGTGCCAGCAGTATTATTACGACAGGACCAGATACGCAGTATTTT. Encoded protein: CASSIITTGPDTQYF.

The genes are TRBV19 and TRBJ1-4; D may be TRBD1 (5 bases). The V end was cut by 9 bases, the J end by 6 bases, with 20 bases between. CDR1 and CDR2 from the germline V gene are LNHDA and SQIVND (reference sequence). CDR3 length: 15 amino acids. The CDR3 DNA follows: TGTGCCAGACTACGTGGCAGGGCCTGCGATGAAAAACTGTTTTTT. It codes for CARLRGRACDEKLFF.

This rearrangement joins TRBV19 to TRBJ1-2; D possibly corresponds to TRBD1 (5 bases). Looked up from germline, CDR1 is LNHDA and CDR2 is SQIVND (reference sequence). The CDR3 is 15 residues long. V lost 6 bases, J lost 8 bases, and 22 bases lay in between. The CDR3 loop reads CASRPRAGQVGGYTF. For the CDR3, the DNA is TGTGCCAGTAGGCCCCGGGCAGGGCAGGTTGGAGGCTACACCTTC.